Each of the 13 T cell receptor beta chains below was sequenced from the same sample in a study of blood T cells in healthy people across ages. Primers used in a second PCR of roughly 7 to 12 cycles were a sample-barcoded 5' primer and a J-beta primer mix. MiXCR was run by TCRdb on the 5' RACE reads, yielding one entry per CDR3 protein. The sample includes around 1.5 million distinct CDR3 sequences, about 43% seen only once; the top ten take 6.5% to 10%. The sequencing input was blood. These receptors were collected from a young woman in good health.

V usage is TRBV2 and J usage is TRBJ2-7; D gene unclear. Germline CDR1 is SNHLY and CDR2 is FYNNEI. V lost 7 bases to trimming and J lost 2 bases, with 9 bases between them. This CDR3 region has 12 residues. CDR3 sequence reads: CASILVAYEQYF. The CDR3 DNA sequence: TGTGCCAGCATCCTAGTTGCCTACGAGCAGTACTTC. Full variable domain (rest looked up from reference TRBV2 and TRBJ2-7): EPEVTQTPSHQVTQMGQEVILRCVPISNHLYFYWYRQILGQKVEFLVSFYNNEISEKSEIFDDQFSVERPDGSNFTLKIRSTKLEDSAMYFCASILVAYEQYFGPGTRLTVT.

The genes are TRBV5-6 and TRBJ2-7, with D possibly being TRBD2 (6 bases). With 4 bases removed from V and 3 bases from J, the gap between germline ends came to 14 bases. This CDR3 contains 14 residues. CDR1 and CDR2 (germline): SGHDT, YYEEEE. The CDR3 DNA follows: TGTGCCAGCAGCGCTGCGGACTACGACTACGAGCAGTACTTC. Translation gives CASSAADYDYEQYF.

The DNA of the CDR3 is TGTGCCAGCAGAAACCAGGAAAATAATGAAAAACTGTTTTTT. The encoded protein is CASRNQENNEKLFF. The rearrangement joins TRBV12-3 or TRBV12-4 to TRBJ1-4; D not certain. This CDR3 has 14 amino acids. Trimming cost V 6 bases and J 4 bases, with 12 bases left between them.

This chain links TRBV5-1 with TRBJ2-7; 10 bases agree with TRBD2. This CDR3 is 15 amino acids long. With V trimmed by 3 bases and J by 0 bases, 3 bases remained unmatched. Germline CDR1 SGHRS, CDR2 YFSETQ. DNA for the CDR3: TGCGCCAGCAGCTGGACTAGCGGACGCTCCTACGAGCAGTACTTC. It yields the protein CASSWTSGRSYEQYF.

The chain uses TRBV18 and TRBJ2-1, with 13 bases aligning to TRBD2. The CDR3 is made up of 17 amino acids. Losses at the gene ends were 4 bases for V and 5 bases for J; bases not matched to a gene: 8. CDR1 and CDR2 (germline): KGHSH, LQKENI. The CDR3 loop reads CASSLWTSGSQNNEQFF. CDR3 nucleotide sequence: TGTGCCAGCTCACTATGGACTAGCGGGAGTCAGAACAATGAGCAGTTCTTC.

The chain joins TRBV10-3 to TRBJ1-2; TRBD1 matches 9 bases. CDR1 is ENHRY and CDR2 is SYGVKD in the germline V gene. The CDR3 covers 16 residues. The V segment lost 2 bases and the J segment 7 bases; nucleotides outside the gene matches: 11. CDR3 nucleotides: TGTGCCATCAGTGAGCCCGACAGGGGGACCCGGCCTGGCTACACCTTC. It is translated as CAISEPDRGTRPGYTF.

The rearrangement uses TRBV7-2 and TRBJ2-2, with 8 nucleotides matching TRBD1. The CDR3 is 17 amino acids. V lost 2 bases and J lost 1; bases outside the gene matches: 6. The germline gives CDR1 SGHTA, CDR2 FQGNSA. The CDR3 protein is CASSLRGQGGNTGELFF. The DNA of the CDR3 is TGTGCCAGCAGCTTACGAGGACAGGGCGGGAACACCGGGGAGCTGTTTTTT.

The rearrangement joins TRBV27 to TRBJ1-5; D is unclear. The CDR3 covers 12 residues. The V gene's germline CDR1 is MNHEY and CDR2 SMNVEV (reference sequence). V was shortened by 10 bases and J by 6 bases, with 13 bases between the two germline ends. CDR3 amino acids: CATGRPGQPQHF. The CDR3 DNA sequence: TGTGCCACCGGACGGCCGGGTCAGCCCCAGCATTTT.

CDR3 sequence: CASPVTGAAGNTIYF. The CDR3 DNA is TGTGCCAGCCCTGTGACTGGGGCGGCTGGAAACACCATATATTTT. The gene calls are TRBV12-3 or TRBV12-4 and TRBJ1-3, with D perhaps TRBD1 (5 bases). This CDR3 has 15 amino acids. Trimming took off 8 bases at V and 2 bases at J, with 16 bases between the two ends.

This clonotype was observed a handful of times. The V and J genes are TRBV20-1 and TRBJ2-7; TRBD1 is a possible D gene (6 bases). Germline lookup yields CDR1 DFQATT and CDR2 SNEGSKA (reference sequence). The CDR3 runs 18 residues. V was cut by 4 bases and J by 0 bases, with 25 bases left in between. CDR3 residues: CSATLILTGTKPSYEQYF. The CDR3 nucleotides read TGCAGTGCTACATTAATCCTAACAGGGACCAAACCCTCCTACGAGCAGTACTTC.

Only a few counts were recorded for this clonotype. This chain connects TRBV11-2 to TRBJ2-1; 11 bases fit TRBD2. Germline-derived CDR1 and CDR2 are SGHAT and FQNNGV. V shed 5 bases, J shed 6 bases, and the junction held 9 bases outside the gene matches. This CDR3 contains 16 residues. CDR3 bases: TGTGCCAGCAGCCTCAGGAGGACTAGCGGGTTCAATGAGCAGTTCTTC. This codes for CASSLRRTSGFNEQFF.

This clonotype was seen a few times. The V and J genes are TRBV7-2 and TRBJ2-7; D unclear. V lost 2 bases, J lost 3 bases, and 8 bases lay in between. Germline CDR1 reads SGHTA; CDR2 reads FQGNSA. The CDR3 length is 13 residues. CDR3 coding DNA: TGTGCCAGCAGCTTAACCCGCTTCTACGAGCAGTACTTC. The encoded protein is CASSLTRFYEQYF.

The J gene is TRBJ2-1, the V gene TRBV12-3 or TRBV12-4; 8 nucleotides match TRBD2. The CDR3 spans 15 residues. V dropped 6 bases and J dropped 8; count of bases not matched to a gene: 12. As DNA, the CDR3 is TGTGCCAGCAGAATGCAAGCGGGGGTTCACGATGAGCAGTTCTTC. Translated: CASRMQAGVHDEQFF.